The present T cell receptor (beta chain) was sequenced within a study of shared clonotypes between healthy human individuals. The CDR3 runs 16 residues. V gave up 5 bases and J gave up 0 bases; unmatched junction bases: 11. Germline values: CDR1 SGHRS, CDR2 YFSETQ. This table comes from immunoSEQ multiplex PCR, and its TCRdb copy is limited to in-frame clones, with some not included. The repertoire consists of fewer than 1.4 million clones, with around three quarters occurring once and the leading ten covering 0.6% to 0.7%. The V gene is TRBV5-1, the J gene TRBJ2-7, with 7 bases fitting TRBD1. This clonotype was obtained from a man younger than 35 in good health. Some clones in this sample may be carry-over from other donors' samples. Source material: memory CD4+ T cells from PBMCs. Subset: CD45RA-negative fraction. The CDR3 reads CASSRQGPSSSYEQYF. CDR3 coding DNA: TGCGCCAGCAGTCGACAGGGCCCGTCCTCCTCCTACGAGCAGTACTTC. The full variable domain, completed using reference TRBV5-1 and TRBJ2-7, is KAGVTQTPRYLIKTRGQQVTLSCSPISGHRSVSWYQQTPGQGLQFLFEYFSETQRNKGNFPGRFSGRQFSNSRSEMNVSTLELGDSALYLCASSRQGPSSSYEQYFGPGTRLTVT.